What follows are 20 T cell receptor beta chains derived from one specimen sequenced in a study of cytomegalovirus exposure and HLA in healthy donors. The PCR ran on 60 Vbeta and 13 Jbeta primers. The assay was immunoSEQ multiplex PCR, and TCRdb's table has in-frame clones only and misses some. The sample includes under 150,000 clones, 60% to 80% of them seen just once. Sample: PBMCs. These receptor sequences come from a woman aged 30 to 39 in good health and CMV-seropositive.

The chain has TRBV6-1 and TRBJ2-1; D not resolved. The CDR3 extends over 18 amino acids. Germline V gene sequence: CDR1 MNHNS, CDR2 SASEGT. V was pared by 3 bases and J by 1 base, with 19 bases between. The CDR3 DNA reads as TGTGCCAGCAGTGACTATACTACCCCCCGCGTTTCCTACAATGAGCAGTTCTTC. This sequence encodes CASSDYTTPRVSYNEQFF.

This sequence joins TRBV11-2 and TRBJ1-2; 7 nucleotides line up with TRBD1. Germline V gene sequence: CDR1 SGHAT, CDR2 FQNNGV. With 5 bases clipped from V and 1 base from J, the junction kept 4 bases outside the gene matches. The CDR3 sequence is 14 residues long. For the CDR3, the DNA is TGTGCCAGCAGCCCATCAGGGGGTAACTATGGCTACACCTTC. Protein product: CASSPSGGNYGYTF.

The chain uses TRBV5-6 and TRBJ2-7; 9 bases align to TRBD1. This CDR3 contains 16 residues. V dropped 1 base and J dropped 3; count of bases not matched to a gene: 8. Germline values: CDR1 SGHDT, CDR2 YYEEEE. CDR3 protein: CASSLPGQGPDYEQYF. CDR3 DNA sequence: TGTGCCAGCAGCTTGCCGGGACAGGGCCCAGACTACGAGCAGTACTTC.

The chain has TRBV5-5 and TRBJ1-2, with a tentative D call TRBD1 (5 bases). Germline V gene data show CDR1 as SGHKS and CDR2 as YYEKEE (reference sequence). V was shortened by 4 bases and J by 7 bases, with 14 bases between the two germline ends. The CDR3 is made up of 13 amino acids. Here the CDR3 reads CASSQAYGGGYTF. CDR3 DNA sequence: TGTGCCAGCAGCCAAGCTTACGGGGGTGGCTACACCTTC.

V usage is TRBV11-1 and J usage is TRBJ2-7; D gene unclear. This CDR3 spans 13 amino acids. Germline V CDR1 and CDR2: SGHAT, FQDESV (reference sequence). Trimming left V 1 base short and J 3 bases short, with 7 bases between. The CDR3 coding sequence is TGTGCCAGCAGCTTAGGCAGTGGCTACGAGCAGTACTTC. Its protein is CASSLGSGYEQYF.

This chain connects TRBV11-2 to TRBJ2-3; 9 bases agree with TRBD2. Germline-derived CDR1 and CDR2 are SGHAT and FQNNGV. There are 19 residues in the CDR3. V trimming: 1 base; J trimming: 2 bases; junction bases outside the gene matches: 13. CDR3 bases: TGTGCCAGCAGCTTAGTTCTCGGTGGAGCTAGCGGGGTCACAGATACGCAGTATTTT. As protein: CASSLVLGGASGVTDTQYF.

This clone was recorded once. J is TRBJ2-7 and V is TRBV9; D remains unclear. The CDR3 is 13 residues long. Germline V gives CDR1 SGDLS, CDR2 YYNGEE. Trimming left V 4 bases short and J 0 bases short, with 8 bases between. Here the CDR3 DNA reads TGTGCCAGCAGCCCACGGTACTCCTACGAGCAGTACTTC. Protein product: CASSPRYSYEQYF.

The V gene is TRBV16, the J gene TRBJ1-2; the match to TRBD1 covers 12 bases. From germline, CDR1 is KGHSY and CDR2 FQNENV. This CDR3 has 16 amino acids. The trim removed 3 bases at V and 8 bases at J, leaving 10 bases unmatched. The CDR3 nucleotides read TGTGCCAGCAGCCACTCAGGGACAGGGGGCGTGAGGGGCTACACCTTC. Encoded protein: CASSHSGTGGVRGYTF.

This clone was seen a few times. CDR3 sequence (DNA): TGTGCCAGCAGTGATATCCCAGGGGATGGGACTGAAGCTTTCTTT. This sequence encodes CASSDIPGDGTEAFF. The chain combines TRBV6-1 with TRBJ1-1; possibly TRBD1 for D (6 bases). Germline CDR1 is MNHNS and CDR2 is SASEGT. V lost 3 bases to trimming and J lost 5 bases, with 16 bases between them. This CDR3 has 15 amino acids.

This rearrangement joins TRBV9 to TRBJ1-1, with TRBD1 matching over 8 bases. Trimming removed 1 base from V and 8 bases from J; junction bases left unmatched: 7. This CDR3 spans 14 amino acids. The germline CDR1 and CDR2 sequences are SGDLS and YYNGEE. CDR3: CASSVRDRGEEAFF. The CDR3 DNA is TGTGCCAGCAGCGTAAGAGACAGGGGAGAGGAAGCTTTCTTT.

The V and J genes are TRBV2 and TRBJ2-1; 9 bases map to TRBD1. The CDR3 has 13 residues. V shed 11 bases and J 7 bases; nucleotides not matched to a gene: 9. In germline, CDR1 is SNHLY, CDR2 FYNNEI. The DNA for the CDR3 is TGTGCCGGCTTGGGGACAGGGAGTAATGAGCAGTTCTTC. This encodes CAGLGTGSNEQFF.

The V and J genes are TRBV5-1 and TRBJ2-3; D not resolved. Per the germline V gene, CDR1 is SGHRS and CDR2 is YFSETQ. The CDR3 contains 14 residues. V shed 0 bases and J shed 5 bases, with 10 bases lying between them. The CDR3 DNA follows: TGCGCCAGCAGCTTGGCTACCTACTTAGATACGCAGTATTTT. This encodes CASSLATYLDTQYF.

CDR3 coding DNA: TGTGCCAGCTCACGGACTAGCGGGAGGGGCGAGCAGTTCTTC. Encoded protein: CASSRTSGRGEQFF. This sequence joins TRBV18 and TRBJ2-1; 15 bases fit TRBD2. This CDR3 region has 14 residues. From germline, CDR1 is KGHSH and CDR2 LQKENI. The junction had 2 bases not matched to a gene; V was cut back by 4 bases and J by 10 bases.

The chain joins TRBV7-3 to TRBJ1-2; a possible D gene is TRBD1 (5 bases). The germline gives CDR1 SGHTA, CDR2 FQGTGA. The CDR3 totals 13 residues. V lost 2 bases to trimming and J lost 5 bases, with 9 bases between them. The CDR3 DNA sequence: TGTGCCAGCAGCTTAGCAGGGTCTTATGGCTACACCTTC. Amino acid sequence: CASSLAGSYGYTF.

This chain uses TRBV30 with TRBJ2-7; the D gene is possibly TRBD1 (6 bases). The CDR3 has 12 residues. Germline V CDR1 and CDR2: GTSNPN, SVGIG (reference sequence). The V and J ends lost 3 bases and 2 bases respectively, with 8 bases between them. The DNA for the CDR3 is TGTGCCTGGAGCGGACAGACCTACGAGCAGTACTTC. Encoded protein: CAWSGQTYEQYF.

This clone has just one count. The V gene is TRBV4-1, the J gene TRBJ1-1, with TRBD1 matching 8 bases. V was pared by 1 base and J by 12 bases, with 10 bases of the junction left unmatched. The CDR3 contains 14 residues. Per the germline V gene, CDR1 is MGHRA and CDR2 is YSYEKL. The CDR3 coding sequence is TGCGCCAGCAGCCAAGCGCCTCCGGGACAGGTACCTTTCTTT. Amino acid sequence: CASSQAPPGQVPFF.

The chain joins TRBV7-9 to TRBJ2-2; D uncertain. Germline loops: CDR1 SEHNR, CDR2 FQNEAQ (reference sequence). The length of the CDR3 is 13 residues. The germline V and J ends were trimmed by 5 bases and 5 bases, with 9 bases remaining between them. CDR3 region: CASSNSITGELFF. The CDR3 DNA reads TGTGCCAGCAGCAACTCAATAACCGGGGAGCTGTTTTTT.

The chain uses TRBV18 and TRBJ2-1; D unclear. V was shortened by 1 base and J by 8 bases, with 6 bases between the two germline ends. CDR3 length equals 12 residues. Germline CDR1 KGHSH, CDR2 LQKENI. CDR3 in amino acids: CASSPLEDEQFF. Here the CDR3 DNA reads TGTGCCAGCTCACCACTAGAGGATGAGCAGTTCTTC.

The chain is built from TRBV7-8 and TRBJ1-2; TRBD1 agrees at 8 bases. The CDR3 length is 15 residues. From germline, CDR1 is SGHVS and CDR2 FQNEAQ. Trimming cost V 0 bases and J 8 bases; bases outside gene matches: 8. The CDR3 region is CASSLATGESRGYTF. The DNA for the CDR3 is TGTGCCAGCAGCTTAGCGACAGGGGAATCGAGGGGCTACACCTTC.

This clone has more than one count but fewer than ten. This chain connects TRBV5-6 to TRBJ1-1; D is unresolved. The CDR3 is 14 residues long. Per germline, CDR1 SGHDT and CDR2 YYEEEE. V was shortened by 0 bases and J by 1 base, with 7 bases between the two germline ends. The CDR3 protein is CASSLGPENTEAFF. The CDR3 DNA sequence: TGTGCCAGCAGCTTGGGTCCAGAGAACACTGAAGCTTTCTTT.